These 30 T cell receptor beta chains originate from one sample sequenced in a study of shared clonotypes between healthy human individuals. Naive CD8 cells comprised CD45RO-negative, CCR7-positively selected cells, excluding terminally differentiated effector memory CD45RA+ cells. Here immunoSEQ multiplex PCR was the method, and the copy in TCRdb shows in-frame clones only, minus some. The data show around 2,100,000 clones, about 95% seen once. Sequenced input: naive CD8+ T cells sorted from blood. The source of these receptors is a man aged 18 to 29 in good health.

The V call is TRBV2, the J call TRBJ2-7; D perhaps matches TRBD1 (5 bases). The CDR3 consists of 12 residues. Germline V gene data show CDR1 as SNHLY and CDR2 as FYNNEI. V lost 2 bases, J lost 7 bases, and 9 bases lay in between. For the CDR3, the DNA is TGTGCCAGCAGTGAACCAGGGATTGAGCAGTACTTC. Translating gives CASSEPGIEQYF.

V gene TRBV27 combines with J gene TRBJ2-1; D is uncertain. This CDR3 has 15 amino acids. Germline values: CDR1 MNHEY, CDR2 SMNVEV (reference sequence). The ends were cut back, 0 bases at V and 3 bases at J, with 9 bases in the middle. CDR3 DNA: TGTGCCAGCAGTTTATCGATGGAATACTACAATGAGCAGTTCTTC. This translates into CASSLSMEYYNEQFF.

The chain is built from TRBV5-3 and TRBJ1-2; D is possibly TRBD1 (5 bases). TRBV5-3 is an open reading frame whose function is uncertain. This CDR3 is built from 14 residues. V was clipped by 3 bases and J by 5 bases, with 14 bases between them. The CDR3 DNA reads as TGTGCCAGAAGCTATAAGACAGCCCGGTATGGCTACACCTTC. Its translation: CARSYKTARYGYTF.

V gene TRBV27 combines with J gene TRBJ1-2; D possibly corresponds to TRBD1 (5 bases). V shed 3 bases and J shed 6 bases, with 14 bases lying between them. This CDR3 has 14 amino acids. Germline CDR1 is MNHEY and CDR2 is SMNVEV (reference sequence). CDR3 coding DNA: TGTGCCAGCAGTTTTATAGCAGGGATAAATGGCTACACCTTC. Protein product: CASSFIAGINGYTF.

CDR3 in DNA: TGTGCCAGCAGTGATCGACTAGCGGGAACTGTCGATGAGCAGTTCTTC. This encodes CASSDRLAGTVDEQFF. V is TRBV6-4 and J is TRBJ2-1; 11 bases fit TRBD2. After removal of 3 bases from V and 8 bases from J, the junction contained 9 bases not matched to a gene. Germline-derived CDR1 and CDR2 are MRHNA and SNTAGT. This CDR3 is built from 16 residues.

The chain recombines TRBV4-1 with TRBJ2-5; the D call may be TRBD1 or TRBD2 (5 bases each). Trimming pared 3 bases from V and 2 bases from J, leaving 13 bases between. CDR3 length: 15 amino acids. Germline V gene data show CDR1 as MGHRA and CDR2 as YSYEKL. DNA of the CDR3: TGCGCCAGCAGCCAGGATGGGACGGGACAAGAGACCCAGTACTTC. It specifies CASSQDGTGQETQYF.

The V gene is TRBV5-4, the J gene TRBJ1-4; D is undetermined. This CDR3 comprises 14 residues. From germline, CDR1 is SGHNT and CDR2 YYREEE (reference sequence). With 2 bases removed from V and 8 bases from J, the gap between germline ends came to 13 bases. CDR3 sequence: CASSFWGVDEKLFF. Here the CDR3 DNA reads TGTGCCAGCAGCTTCTGGGGAGTCGACGAAAAACTGTTTTTT.

The DNA for the CDR3 is TGCGCCAGCAGTCGGGAGGGGGTGAACACTGAAGCTTTCTTT. It translates to CASSREGVNTEAFF. The rearrangement links TRBV10-2 to TRBJ1-1; D might be TRBD1 (6 bases). The CDR3 covers 14 residues. Germline-derived CDR1 and CDR2 are WSHSY and SAAADI. V lost 5 bases and J lost 0, with 10 bases in between.

The genes are TRBV11-3 and TRBJ2-3; D is ambiguous. The V gene lost 5 bases and the J gene lost 0 bases, with 3 bases spanning the gap. This CDR3 contains 12 residues. From germline, CDR1 is SGHNT and CDR2 YENEEA. The CDR3 loop is CASSRSTDTQYF. The DNA for the CDR3 is TGTGCCAGCAGCCGGAGCACAGATACGCAGTATTTT.

The CDR3 coding sequence is TGCAGCGCAAGGGCGGGGGGGCTAGGTACGCAGTATTTT. The encoded protein is CSARAGGLGTQYF. The J gene is TRBJ2-3, the V gene TRBV29-1; 9 bases map to TRBD2. Germline assignment: CDR1 SQVTM and CDR2 ANQGSEA. The CDR3 loop spans 13 amino acids. The V gene end was trimmed by 7 bases and the J gene end by 8 bases; junction bases not matched to a gene: 10.

Only one count was recorded for this clone. Here the CDR3 reads CASSLPGSSSSTDTQYF. The CDR3 nucleotides are TGCGCCAGCAGCCTCCCCGGTTCTAGCAGCAGCACAGATACGCAGTATTTT. The chain recombines TRBV4-1 with TRBJ2-3; possibly TRBD2 for D (5 bases). Germline V gene lookup returns CDR1 MGHRA and CDR2 YSYEKL. The CDR3 runs 17 residues. V gave up 4 bases and J gave up 0 bases, with 17 bases separating them.

This sequence joins TRBV30 and TRBJ2-7; D is undetermined. The V gene's germline CDR1 is GTSNPN and CDR2 SVGIG (reference sequence). The germline V and J ends were trimmed by 2 bases and 1 base, with 9 bases remaining between them. This CDR3 region has 13 residues. CDR3 sequence (DNA): TGTGCCTGGAGTCCGAGTCCATCCTACGAGCAGTACTTC. Its protein is CAWSPSPSYEQYF.

The gene calls are TRBV11-2 and TRBJ2-7; 7 bases line up with TRBD2. The J segment lost 1 base and the V segment lost 1 base, leaving 7 bases of the junction unmatched. Germline V gives CDR1 SGHAT, CDR2 FQNNGV. This CDR3 comprises 16 residues. The CDR3 DNA is TGTGCCAGCAGCTTAGGGGGGGGACTCTTGTCCTACGAGCAGTACTTC. It codes for CASSLGGGLLSYEQYF.

The chain uses TRBV5-1 and TRBJ2-5; D is unclear. This CDR3 contains 15 residues. CDR1 and CDR2 from the germline V gene are SGHRS and YFSETQ. V lost 4 bases and J 4 bases, leaving 17 bases between the germline ends. CDR3 region: CASSLSTPRSETQYF. The DNA of the CDR3 is TGCGCCAGCAGCCTCTCGACACCAAGGTCAGAGACCCAGTACTTC. Complete variable domain (other parts from reference TRBV5-1 and TRBJ2-5): KAGVTQTPRYLIKTRGQQVTLSCSPISGHRSVSWYQQTPGQGLQFLFEYFSETQRNKGNFPGRFSGRQFSNSRSEMNVSTLELGDSALYLCASSLSTPRSETQYFGPGTRLLVL.

The chain uses TRBV4-1 and TRBJ2-7; D unclear. This CDR3 comprises 12 residues. V lost 6 bases and J 0 bases, leaving 6 bases between the germline ends. CDR1 is MGHRA, CDR2 YSYEKL, per germline. The CDR3 DNA follows: TGCGCCAGCAGGGATTACTCCTACGAGCAGTACTTC. Its protein is CASRDYSYEQYF.

To note about this clone: Other DNA sequences within the sample encode an identical CDR3. The chain recombines TRBV9 with TRBJ2-7, with TRBD2 matching over 7 bases. Trimming took 3 bases from V and 0 from J; bases not matched to a gene: 3. Looked up from germline, CDR1 is SGDLS and CDR2 is YYNGEE. The CDR3 consists of 14 residues. The CDR3 reads CASSEGGSSYEQYF. CDR3 nucleotides: TGTGCCAGCAGCGAGGGAGGGAGCTCCTACGAGCAGTACTTC.

The J gene is TRBJ2-7, the V gene TRBV11-3; no clear D gene. The CDR3 runs to 12 residues. The germline gives CDR1 SGHNT, CDR2 YENEEA. Trimming shortened V by 5 bases and J by 1 base, and 6 bases separated the two germline ends. The CDR3 sequence is CASSDNSYEQYF. The CDR3 DNA sequence: TGTGCCAGCAGCGACAATTCCTACGAGCAGTACTTC.

V gene TRBV7-9 combines with J gene TRBJ1-5; D ambiguous. CDR1 is SEHNR, CDR2 FQNEAQ, per germline (reference sequence). Trimming left V 1 base short and J 5 bases short, with 9 bases between. The CDR3 loop spans 14 amino acids. This CDR3 is CASSLGVGHQPQHF. As DNA, the CDR3 is TGTGCCAGCAGCTTAGGGGTGGGCCATCAGCCCCAGCATTTT.

The chain carries TRBV27 and TRBJ2-7; no reliable D call. The ends were cut back, 6 bases at V and 2 bases at J, with 17 bases in the middle. CDR3 size: 15 residues. Germline CDR1 reads MNHEY; CDR2 reads SMNVEV (reference sequence). The CDR3 reads CASSLRPYQPYEQYF. The CDR3 DNA reads TGTGCCAGCAGCCTCCGCCCCTATCAACCCTACGAGCAGTACTTC.

The chain links TRBV25-1 to TRBJ1-5; D is undetermined. V dropped 6 bases and J dropped 7 bases, with 13 bases sitting between them. Germline CDR1 MGHDK, CDR2 SYGVNS. This CDR3 comprises 13 residues. This CDR3 reads CASSGGEAQPQHF. The CDR3 DNA follows: TGTGCCAGCAGCGGTGGGGAGGCCCAGCCCCAGCATTTT. Drawing the rest from reference TRBV25-1 and TRBJ1-5, the complete variable domain is EADIYQTPRYLVIGTGKKITLECSQTMGHDKMYWYQQDPGMELHLIHYSYGVNSTEKGDLSSESTVSRIRTEHFPLTLESARPSHTSQYLCASSGGEAQPQHFGDGTRLSIL.

The rearrangement uses TRBV28 and TRBJ2-7, with 7 nucleotides matching TRBD1. Germline trimming cut 6 bases from V and 2 bases from J; bases unmatched to any gene: 4. Germline V lookup: CDR1 MDHEN, CDR2 SYDVKM. The CDR3 is made up of 13 amino acids. The CDR3 is CASRRQGTYEQYF. For the CDR3, the DNA is TGTGCCAGCAGGAGACAGGGAACCTACGAGCAGTACTTC.

The gene calls are TRBV28 and TRBJ1-2, with 9 bases fitting TRBD1. V trimming: 6 bases; J trimming: 8 bases; junction bases outside the gene matches: 7. This CDR3 region has 13 residues. The V gene's germline CDR1 is MDHEN and CDR2 SYDVKM. In DNA form, the CDR3 reads TGTGCCAGCAGAATACAGGGGGCGCGCGGCTACACCTTC. As protein: CASRIQGARGYTF.

CDR3 protein: CASSQVLQRGGRSYEQYF. The CDR3 bases are TGCGCCAGCAGCCAGGTACTTCAAAGGGGGGGCCGGTCCTACGAGCAGTACTTC. The V call is TRBV4-1, the J call TRBJ2-7, with D possibly TRBD2 on 7 matching bases. There are 18 residues in the CDR3. Germline V lookup: CDR1 MGHRA, CDR2 YSYEKL. V lost 3 bases, J lost 1 base, and 22 bases lay in between.

The chain employs TRBV5-6 and TRBJ2-1, with 7 bases lining up with TRBD2. The CDR3 contains 15 residues. In germline, CDR1 is SGHDT, CDR2 YYEEEE. Trimming removed 7 bases from V and 4 bases from J; junction bases left unmatched: 11. The CDR3 is CASHPGLAEYNEQFF. The CDR3 bases are TGTGCCAGCCACCCGGGCCTAGCGGAATACAATGAGCAGTTCTTC.

The rearrangement uses TRBV7-2 and TRBJ2-1; TRBD2 matches at 8 bases. The CDR3 runs to 17 residues. V was pared by 5 bases and J by 8 bases, with 17 bases of the junction left unmatched. CDR1 and CDR2 from the germline V gene are SGHTA and FQGNSA. CDR3 sequence: CASSPGEIAGSGYEQFF. Here the CDR3 DNA reads TGTGCCAGCAGCCCCGGGGAAATAGCGGGGTCTGGGTATGAGCAGTTCTTC. Variable domain in full (rest from reference TRBV7-2 and TRBJ2-1): GAGVSQSPSNKVTEKGKDVELRCDPISGHTALYWYRQSLGQGLEFLIYFQGNSAPDKSGLPSDRFSAERTGGSVSTLTIQRTQQEDSAVYLCASSPGEIAGSGYEQFFGPGTRLTVL.

The chain couples TRBV4-1 to TRBJ2-1, with TRBD2 identical over 8 bases. With V trimmed by 0 bases and J by 2 bases, 6 bases remained unmatched. CDR3 size: 17 residues. From germline, CDR1 is MGHRA and CDR2 YSYEKL. The chain's CDR3 is CASSQDLGGGPYNEQFF. DNA of the CDR3: TGCGCCAGCAGCCAAGATCTTGGCGGGGGGCCCTACAATGAGCAGTTCTTC.

The chain couples TRBV27 to TRBJ2-3; possible D gene TRBD2, 5 bases. Germline values: CDR1 MNHEY, CDR2 SMNVEV (reference sequence). The CDR3 sequence is 14 residues long. V lost 10 bases to trimming and J lost 3 bases, with 17 bases between them. CDR3 nucleotide sequence: TGTGCCACCACGGGAAGCGAGCAGACAGATACGCAGTATTTT. This sequence encodes CATTGSEQTDTQYF.

The CDR3 DNA follows: TGTGCCAGCACCGGGGGTATTGGGTACGAGCAGTACTTC. It is translated as CASTGGIGYEQYF. The chain joins TRBV2 to TRBJ2-7, with a weak D call TRBD2 (6 bases). From germline, CDR1 is SNHLY and CDR2 FYNNEI. This CDR3 comprises 13 residues. Trimming removed 7 bases from V and 4 bases from J, with 14 bases in between. The full variable domain, with the rest looked up from reference TRBV2 and TRBJ2-7, is EPEVTQTPSHQVTQMGQEVILRCVPISNHLYFYWYRQILGQKVEFLVSFYNNEISEKSEIFDDQFSVERPDGSNFTLKIRSTKLEDSAMYFCASTGGIGYEQYFGPGTRLTVT.

This clone was found a few times. The sample contains more than one DNA sequence encoding this CDR3. The V call is TRBV9, the J call TRBJ2-7; 11 positions match TRBD2. Trimming cost V 0 bases and J 4 bases; bases outside gene matches: 3. CDR3 length: 15 residues. The V gene's germline CDR1 is SGDLS and CDR2 YYNGEE. The CDR3 nucleotides read TGTGCCAGCAGCGTAGGGGCTAGCGGGGGGTACGAGCAGTACTTC. Protein product: CASSVGASGGYEQYF.

The chain recombines TRBV29-1 with TRBJ2-7, with a tentative D call TRBD1 (6 bases). Germline values: CDR1 SQVTM, CDR2 ANQGSEA. This CDR3 is built from 12 residues. V dropped 4 bases and J dropped 3 bases, with 10 bases sitting between them. In DNA form, the CDR3 reads TGCAGCGTTGGACAGACAGGCTACGAGCAGTACTTC. Translation: CSVGQTGYEQYF.